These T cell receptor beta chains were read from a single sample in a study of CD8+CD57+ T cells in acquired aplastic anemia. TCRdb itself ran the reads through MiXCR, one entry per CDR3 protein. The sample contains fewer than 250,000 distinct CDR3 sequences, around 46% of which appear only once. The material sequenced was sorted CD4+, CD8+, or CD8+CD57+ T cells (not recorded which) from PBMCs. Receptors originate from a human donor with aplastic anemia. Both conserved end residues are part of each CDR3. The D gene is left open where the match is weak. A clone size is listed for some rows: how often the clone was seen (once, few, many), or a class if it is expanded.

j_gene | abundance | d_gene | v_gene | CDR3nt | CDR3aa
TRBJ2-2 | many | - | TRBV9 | TGTGCCAGCAGCGGGGCTAAGGGCACCGGGGAGCTGTTTTTT | CASSGAKGTGELFF
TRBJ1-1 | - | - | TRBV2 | TGTGCCAGCAAGCAGGGGCGGAACACTGAAGCTTTCTTT | CASKQGRNTEAFF
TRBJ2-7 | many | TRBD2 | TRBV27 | TGTGCCAGCAGTCCGGGACTAGCGGACTACGAGCAGTACTTC | CASSPGLADYEQYF
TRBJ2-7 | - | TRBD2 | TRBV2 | TGTGCCAGCAGCCCACGGACTAGCGGGGCTGGTGAGCAGTACTTC | CASSPRTSGAGEQYF
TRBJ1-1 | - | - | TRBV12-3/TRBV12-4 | TGTGCCAGCAGTATAAAAGCCGGGTCTGAAGCTTTCTTT | CASSIKAGSEAFF
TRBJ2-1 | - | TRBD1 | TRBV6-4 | TGTGCCAGCAGTGTTTCCGGGACAGGGGTGGTATACAATGAGCAGTTCTTC | CASSVSGTGVVYNEQFF
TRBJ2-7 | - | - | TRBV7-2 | TGTGCCAGCAGCTTACCCTCGCGGTACGAGCAGTACTTC | CASSLPSRYEQYF
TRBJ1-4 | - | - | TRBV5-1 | TGCGCCAGCAGCTTGGTAGGCAATGAAAAACTGTTTTTT | CASSLVGNEKLFF
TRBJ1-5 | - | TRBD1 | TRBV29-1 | TGCAGCGTGTCAGGGGGCAATGGCAATCAGCCCCAGCATTTT | CSVSGGNGNQPQHF
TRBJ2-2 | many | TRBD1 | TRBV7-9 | TGTGCCAGCAGCTTATCCGGGACAGGGGCCACCGGGGAGCTGTTTTTT | CASSLSGTGATGELFF
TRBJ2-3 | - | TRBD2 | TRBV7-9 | TGTGCCAGCATCCAGCCCGCGGGAGTATACAATGAGCAGTATTTT | CASIQPAGVYNEQYF
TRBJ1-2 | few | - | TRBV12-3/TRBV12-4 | TGTGCCAGCAGCGAGATCGGACAGATCTATGGCTACACCTTC | CASSEIGQIYGYTF
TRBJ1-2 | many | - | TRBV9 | TGTGCCAGCAGCGTAGGGGGCGGTAACTATGGCTACACCTTC | CASSVGGGNYGYTF
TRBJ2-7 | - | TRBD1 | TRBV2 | TGTGCCAGCAGTGGGGACAGGGGTCCCGAGCAGTACTTC | CASSGDRGPEQYF
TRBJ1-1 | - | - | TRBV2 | TGTGCCAGCACCTTACAGGGAAACACTGAAGCTTTCTTT | CASTLQGNTEAFF
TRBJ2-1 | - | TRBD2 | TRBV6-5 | TGTGCCAGCAGCCCCTGGGTTAGCGGGGGGGGTGCTAATGAGCAGTTCTTC | CASSPWVSGGGANEQFF